This T cell receptor beta chain was documented in a study of cytomegalovirus exposure and HLA in healthy donors. It was with 60 Vbeta and 13 Jbeta primers that the PCR ran. Sequenced by immunoSEQ multiplex PCR; TCRdb stores in-frame clones only, minus some. The data contain 150,000 or so clones, 80% to 90% of them singletons. Regarding the study as a whole: About 90% or about 30% of the time was how often most TCR beta V segments were productive, according to an earlier analysis. Versus the approximately 700-donor mean, an Asian-associated ancestry cluster reportedly showed fewer N-insertions in a later analysis. Later on, an analysis tied 18,000 or so TCR beta sequences to HLA alleles at 0.05 false discovery rate. Researchers reported in a later analysis that a missense DCLRE1C variant was tied to TCR beta V- and J-gene trimming.

Comment on this clone: The target antigen is unknown.

This CDR3 spans 15 amino acids. Trimming took 4 bases from V and 2 from J, leaving 12 bases between them. Per germline, CDR1 SGHKS and CDR2 YYEKEE (reference sequence). The TCR comes from a man aged 45-65 years in good health and CMV-seropositive. Sequencing was carried out using PBMCs. The chain couples TRBV5-5 to TRBJ1-4; tentative D call: TRBD1 (5 bases). CDR3 region: CASSKGQPTNEKLFF. In DNA, the CDR3 is TGTGCCAGCAGCAAAGGACAACCTACTAATGAAAAACTGTTTTTT.